This T cell receptor (beta chain) comes out of a study of cytomegalovirus exposure and HLA in healthy donors (TCRdb year 2017). Broadly, across the study: An earlier analysis of approximately 640 of the donors reported approximately 270 Gb of sequence data and 117 million unique TCR beta sequences from approximately 180 million T cells. An early release covering 550 to 700 HLA-typed donors comprised approximately 290 gigabases of sequencing data and some 79 million unique TCR sequences. Among the roughly 390 genotyped donors, around 79% belonged to the genetic ancestry cluster associated with self-reported Caucasian donors. The study aimed to test whether signatures of past pathogen exposure could be identified by cataloging public T cell receptors. The T cell repertoires of 670 or so subjects were profiled by immunosequencing and related to cytomegalovirus serostatus. Besides the first cohort of roughly 640 subjects, a separate validation cohort made up of about 120 different subjects was used. High-throughput TCR immunosequencing, statistical association of individual TCRs with disease status, and machine learning were combined to predict cytomegalovirus infection status. A later analysis re-examined previously published TCR beta repertoires from more than 600 donors and added high-resolution HLA genotyping to investigate patterns of TCR occurrence. The later analysis used no new phenotypic data to find candidate immune exposures, relying instead on TCR beta sequences and their occurrence across donors. In an earlier analysis of roughly 540 of the donors, high-throughput TCR beta sequencing was used to judge whether each TCR beta V gene segment behaved as functional or pseudogenic. Donor age, sex, ethnicity and CMV serostatus were collected together with the repertoire data. A later genetic analysis used genome-wide SNP genotypes for about 65% of the 666 donors, treating that subset as a discovery cohort. All discovery cohort repertoires had been generated on a single sequencing platform. Class I and class II HLA loci were covered by the typing at four-digit resolution. Typing coverage differed by locus: A, B, C, DRB1 and DQB1 were typed in roughly 629-630 donors, DQA1 in 500 to 550, DPA1 in approximately 610, and DPB1 in around 440. About five DR-DQ haplotypes were handled as single units for association and clustering because linkage in the cohort was strong. On average, 235,054 unique TCR beta nucleotide sequences were sequenced per donor among about 400 genotyped donors of the cohort, with roughly 20% of those sequences being non-productive. Summary of the overall study and its limitations: In the study, around 150 TCR beta chains were listed as associated with cytomegalovirus. Strong co-occurrence of HLA alleles, especially DR and DQ, made assigning TCR associations to individual alleles difficult. The cohort was sequenced for TCR beta chains only, and without alpha or paired-chain data the features that could be detected were limited. At a false discovery rate of 0.05, a later analysis linked about 16,000 TCR beta sequences to specific HLA alleles. Roughly uniform sequencing depth across donors was assumed in presence/absence analyses, although this assumption may not hold. Correlated functional status among segregating V segments might be attributable to linkage disequilibrium, but an unknown experimental factor could not be ruled out. Around 16 rarely observed V segments, including chromosome 9 orphons, were excluded from the earlier analysis of some 590 of the donors because counts were too low. Broadly in line with IMGT annotations, most TCR beta V segments showed up in productive rearrangements about 90% or about 30% of the time in an earlier analysis of about 500 of the donors. Immune exposure information for the cohort was limited to CMV serostatus. A cluster of highly shared sequence variants was judged likely to represent a technical artifact of the sequencing pipeline. The authors suggested that the approach could potentially be extended to other disease states and immunological phenotypes. HLA typing was unavailable for some donors at each locus, so association tests used only the typed subset. Cytomegalovirus status was reported to be diagnosed by the classifier with high specificity and sensitivity in both the original and validation cohorts. Most CMV-associated TCR beta chains appeared to be HLA-restricted in a later analysis, and the HLA associations seemed to be driven largely by CMV exposure. While some public TCRs were present in many individuals, most TCR sequences turned up only very rarely across donors. A later genetic analysis associated a missense DCLRE1C variant with V-gene and J-gene trimming of TCR beta chains, and an independent cohort replicated the association. A later analysis reported that several top co-occurrence clusters appeared linked to parvovirus B19, influenza, CMV and Epstein-Barr virus. Compared with equally common non-associated chains, HLA-associated TCR beta chains in a later analysis were more clonally expanded and had lower generation probabilities. A few of the identified cytomegalovirus-associated TCR beta chains were confirmed in vitro to be specific for cytomegalovirus antigens. According to a later genetic analysis, donors in an Asian-associated ancestry cluster had fewer N-insertions in productive TCRs than the roughly 700-donor mean. Because the 87-base-pair reads could not distinguish some IMGT-functional V segments, including TRBV6-2 and TRBV6-3, those segments were excluded. A later analysis found that TCR association rates varied across HLA loci, with DRB1 alleles showing the most associated TCRs and HLA-C alleles the fewest. A further reported finding was that TCR beta sequences accurately predicted the HLA-A and HLA-B alleles for most subjects in the first cohort.

Library preparation used the immunoSEQ multiplex PCR assay. For the multiplex PCR, a mixture combining 60 forward primers for TCR Vbeta segments and 13 reverse primers for TCR Jbeta segments was used. The CDR3 region of rearranged TCR beta genes was amplified from genomic DNA by a multiplex PCR assay. The amplified TCR beta libraries were sequenced on the Illumina HiSeq System as 87-base-pair reads. In the authors' own workflow: A later analysis counted approximately 84 million unique TCR beta chains across the 600 to 850 repertoires, and some 12 million of these chains were shared by at least two donors. A nearest-neighbor algorithm error-corrected the raw reads and collapsed the reads into unique sequences, merging closely related sequences to remove PCR and sequencing errors. CDR3 sequences were aligned to IMGT reference sequences to assign V, D and J gene segments. For a sequence to be retained, a match of at least six nucleotides was required to both a V gene segment and a J gene segment. Rearrangements were classified as productive when the CDR3 lacked stop codons and remained in frame with V and J, and all other rearrangements were classified as non-productive. CDR3 was defined by IMGT convention, running from the second conserved V-encoded cysteine to the conserved J-encoded phenylalanine. Sequences without an unambiguous match to a single V gene segment were excluded from the earlier analysis of approximately 560 of the donors. An earlier analysis of about 600 of the donors called V segments functional above 56.7% productive rearrangements and segregating when the between-donor standard deviation exceeded 5%. A statistical classification framework was built for diagnosing cytomegalovirus status from the catalog of TCR beta chain sequences. In a later analysis, TCR nucleotide sequences were compared against IMGT/GENE-DB human TR gene sequences so that V and J genes could be assigned. The TCRdist pipeline was used in a later analysis to assign CDR3 sequences and most-parsimonious VDJ recombination scenarios. A later analysis defined each TCR beta chain by its CDR3 amino acid sequence plus V-gene family, and excluded reads lacking a unique V-gene family. As a way to deal with suspected cross-contamination and a sequencing artifact, a later analysis dropped roughly 620 nucleotide sequences that were highly shared and had low generation probability. A later analysis calculated a clonal expansion index for each public chain from normalized within-repertoire ranks of inferred template counts. In a later analysis, generation probabilities were computed using a VDJ recombination model fitted to out-of-frame rearrangements, and the results were checked against IGoR. In a later analysis, TCR-TCR, TCR-HLA and TCR-CMV co-occurrence was scored with hypergeometric tests, and a repertoire-size bias correction was applied to TCR pairs. To estimate false discovery rates, a later analysis permuted the HLA or CMV assignments 20 times. In a later analysis, co-occurring TCRs were grouped using DBSCAN, and TCRdist sequence similarity was added for clustering within HLA-allele-positive subsets. Repertoires with fewer than 30,000 or more than 120,000 public chains, plus five repertoires with anomalous nucleotide sharing, were excluded from co-occurrence clustering. TCRdb's version of the immuneACCESS table is confined to in-frame rearrangements and falls short of the full clone set. An unresolved V gene accounts for under half of the shortfall where checked; the remainder is of unknown origin. Clonal size and the V and J genes are those of that table, whereas D and trimming came from the DNA. This sample gives 150,000 to 200,000 clones in total; over 70% of them show up just once. The ten largest clones add up to under 9% of the sample.

The cohort comprised several hundred healthy bone marrow donors. All cohort members were sampled while nominally healthy, although unrecorded immune exposures were likely present. The donor tested CMV seropositive and was one of the 289 seropositive cohort members. Each donor provided a peripheral blood sample, and peripheral blood mononuclear cells were used for TCR beta sequencing. Genomic DNA was extracted from the blood cell samples with the Qiagen DNeasy Blood Extraction Kit. As for this clone: Its recognized antigen is unknown. One base away there is no much larger clone; base qualities are not given.

From the cysteine up to the phenylalanine, the CDR3 has a length of 14 residues. Just CDR3 DNA is preserved here, 42 bases in frame from base 1. From a lookup of the germline V gene (reference sequence), CDR1 and CDR2 are SGHNT and YYREEE. V lost 0 bases and J lost 2 bases; the stretch between them is 8 bases long. The material sequenced was PBMCs. The clonotype originates from a woman in her thirties or forties in good health and CMV-seropositive. The chain is encoded by TRBV5-4 joined to TRBJ1-2; the D gene is perhaps TRBD1, on 5 matching bases. The CDR3 here reads CASSLGQSNYGYTF. The nucleotide sequence is given as TGTGCCAGCAGCTTGGGACAGTCGAACTATGGCTACACCTTC.